These 8 T cell receptor beta chains were sequenced from one sample in a study of shared clonotypes between healthy human individuals. Naive CD8 isolation took CD45RO-negative cells positively selected for CCR7 and excluded terminally differentiated effector memory CD45RA+ cells. Sequencing used immunoSEQ multiplex PCR; TCRdb keeps in-frame clones, though not all of them. The sample lists just over 2,000,000 clones; just under 95% were seen once. The sequenced sample was naive CD8+ T cells sorted from blood. The receptors shown here come from a man between 18 and 35 years old in good health.

In this sample, this clone turned up once. The chain is built from TRBV4-1 and TRBJ2-7, with TRBD1 matching 7 bases. This CDR3 is 15 amino acids long. Looked up from germline, CDR1 is MGHRA and CDR2 is YSYEKL. V lost 1 base to trimming and J lost 4 bases; unmatched junction nucleotides: 7. Here the CDR3 reads CASSQVHRGGYEQYF. DNA for the CDR3: TGCGCCAGCAGCCAAGTTCACAGGGGTGGTTACGAGCAGTACTTC.

Worth noting for this clone: Other DNA sequences of this sample code for an identical CDR3. The chain recombines TRBV5-1 with TRBJ2-3; D is possibly TRBD1 (5 bases). Trimming cost V 4 bases and J 6 bases, with 15 bases left between them. The V gene's germline CDR1 is SGHRS and CDR2 YFSETQ. The length of the CDR3 is 14 residues. Here the CDR3 reads CASSLGRPGDTQYF. CDR3 DNA: TGCGCCAGCAGCCTGGGGCGCCCCGGGGATACGCAGTATTTT.

The V and J genes are TRBV6-1 and TRBJ1-6; 7 bases align to TRBD1. After removal of 2 bases from V and 4 bases from J, the junction contained 11 bases not matched to a gene. The V gene's germline CDR1 is MNHNS and CDR2 SASEGT. This CDR3 has 18 amino acids. As DNA, the CDR3 is TGTGCCAGCAGTGAAAATCCCCCCGGGACAGAATATAATTCACCCCTCCACTTT. Its translation: CASSENPPGTEYNSPLHF.

The rearrangement joins TRBV5-5 to TRBJ1-2; D gene unclear. The CDR3 runs 12 residues. Looked up from germline, CDR1 is SGHKS and CDR2 is YYEKEE (reference sequence). Deletions cut 2 bases from V and 6 bases from J, with 8 bases between. The CDR3 DNA sequence: TGTGCCAGCAGCTTCACTGGCCATGGCTACACCTTC. Encoded protein: CASSFTGHGYTF. The full variable domain, rest sourced from reference TRBV5-5 and TRBJ1-2, is DAGVTQSPTHLIKTRGQQVTLRCSPISGHKSVSWYQQVLGQGPQFIFQYYEKEERGRGNFPDRFSARQFPNYSSELNVNALLLGDSALYLCASSFTGHGYTFGSGTRLTVV.

V gene TRBV28 combines with J gene TRBJ2-7; tentative D call: TRBD2 (5 bases). This CDR3 has 14 residues. CDR1 is MDHEN, CDR2 SYDVKM, per germline. Trimming took 6 bases from V and 2 from J, leaving 14 bases between them. CDR3 DNA: TGTGCCAGCAGCTTGAGGCGGGTGGCCTACGAGCAGTACTTC. Translating it yields CASSLRRVAYEQYF.

This chain joins TRBV4-1 and TRBJ2-5; D not resolved. Per the germline V gene, CDR1 is MGHRA and CDR2 is YSYEKL. With 3 bases removed from V and 4 bases from J, the gap between germline ends came to 12 bases. The CDR3 sequence is 14 residues long. DNA for the CDR3: TGCGCCAGCAGCCACGGCGCAAGTGCAGAGACCCAGTACTTC. Protein: CASSHGASAETQYF.

The rearrangement uses TRBV4-1 and TRBJ2-1; TRBD2 aligns across 9 bases. J lost 6 bases, V lost 2 bases, and 5 bases had no gene match. CDR3 size: 15 residues. Looked up from germline, CDR1 is MGHRA and CDR2 is YSYEKL. The CDR3 loop is CASSQLAGIPNEQFF. CDR3 DNA sequence: TGCGCCAGCAGCCAACTAGCGGGAATCCCCAATGAGCAGTTCTTC.

The V call is TRBV7-9, the J call TRBJ2-2; D gene ambiguous. V shed 1 base and J shed 6 bases, with 6 bases lying between them. CDR1 and CDR2 from the germline V gene are SEHNR and FQNEAQ (reference sequence). This CDR3 spans 13 amino acids. The chain's CDR3 is CASSLESAGELFF. The CDR3 region has the DNA TGTGCCAGCAGCTTAGAAAGCGCCGGGGAGCTGTTTTTT.